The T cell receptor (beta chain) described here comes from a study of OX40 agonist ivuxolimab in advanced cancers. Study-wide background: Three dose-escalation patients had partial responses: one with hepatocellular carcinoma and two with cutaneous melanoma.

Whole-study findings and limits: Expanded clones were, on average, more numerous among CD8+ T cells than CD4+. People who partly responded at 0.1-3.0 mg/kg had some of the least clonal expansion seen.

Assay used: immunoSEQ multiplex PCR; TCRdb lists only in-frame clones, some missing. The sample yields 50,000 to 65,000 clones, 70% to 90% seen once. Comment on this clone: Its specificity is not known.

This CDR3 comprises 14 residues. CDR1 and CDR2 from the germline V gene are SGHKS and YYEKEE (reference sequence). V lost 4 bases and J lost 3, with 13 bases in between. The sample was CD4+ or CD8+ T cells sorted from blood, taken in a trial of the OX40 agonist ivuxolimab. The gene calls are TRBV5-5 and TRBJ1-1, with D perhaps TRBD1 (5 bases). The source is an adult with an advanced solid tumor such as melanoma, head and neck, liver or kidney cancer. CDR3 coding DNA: TGTGCCAGCAGCCCCCGAGGGACGGACACTGAAGCTTTCTTT. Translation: CASSPRGTDTEAFF.